These 22 T cell receptor beta chains originate from one sample sequenced in a study of regulatory T cells in long-lasting Graves disease. Building of the TCR beta libraries involved iRepertoire HTBI primers and Arm-PCR of CDR3 regions. TCRdb passed the multiplex PCR reads through MiXCR, listing each CDR3 protein once. The repertoire has 300,000 to 500,000 distinct CDR3 sequences, roughly 20% of them found once; the top ten carry around 20%. Time point: persistent/refractory GD, antithyroid drugs over 5 years with positive TRAb. Extracted RNA from PBMCs served as the source of the TCR library. The sample in question was peripheral blood mononuclear cells (PBMCs), obtained when the disease was refractory, from a patient treated with antithyroid drugs. The receptor source for this set is a female donor with Graves disease.

This clonotype was observed many times. This chain joins TRBV2 and TRBJ1-2; 7 bases line up with TRBD1. The CDR3 is 13 amino acids. Per germline, CDR1 SNHLY and CDR2 FYNNEI. Trimming at V came to 7 bases and at J to 2 bases, leaving 4 bases not matched to a gene. This CDR3 reads CASKGQINYGYTF. For the CDR3, the DNA is TGTGCCAGCAAGGGACAGATCAACTATGGCTACACCTTC.

Comment on this clonotype: Its ends do not fully match the called genes, so a read error is possible. CDR3 nucleotides: TGTGCCAGCTCTTCCGGTGGTGAGATCCAGTACTTC. It codes for CASSSGGEIQYF. This sequence joins TRBV18 and TRBJ2-5, with D unresolved. The CDR3 is 12 amino acids. From germline, CDR1 is KGHSH and CDR2 LQKENI.

The table lists this clonotype with many counts. The DNA of the CDR3 is TGTGCCAGCAGTGAACAGCAGGGCCTACAAGAGACCCAGTACTTC. Translation gives CASSEQQGLQETQYF. The chain recombines TRBV2 with TRBJ2-5; weak D call: TRBD1 (5 bases). The CDR3 loop spans 15 amino acids. Germline V lookup: CDR1 SNHLY, CDR2 FYNNEI. Trimming stripped 2 bases from V and 2 bases from J, with 12 bases between.

The chain uses TRBV7-2 and TRBJ2-7, with 12 bases aligning to TRBD1. J gave up 5 bases and V 5 bases, and 16 bases lay outside the gene matches. The germline V gene has CDR1 SGHTA and CDR2 FQGNSA. This CDR3 region has 18 residues. The CDR3 DNA follows: TGTGCCAGCAGCGCCCGCGCGCTCGGGACAGGGGGCGGGAACGAGCAGTACTTC. This sequence encodes CASSARALGTGGGNEQYF.

This clonotype showed up just a few times. V usage is TRBV14 and J usage is TRBJ2-2; D remains ambiguous. From germline, CDR1 is SGHDN and CDR2 FVKESK. V dropped 5 bases and J dropped 6 bases, with 10 bases sitting between them. The CDR3 totals 13 residues. The CDR3 nucleotides read TGTGCCAGCAGCGCTCACGAAGCCGGGGAGCTGTTTTTT. It specifies CASSAHEAGELFF.

This clonotype was picked up many times. The chain is built from TRBV2 and TRBJ1-1; D is ambiguous. The germline gives CDR1 SNHLY, CDR2 FYNNEI. This CDR3 has 11 residues. V was shortened by 7 bases and J by 13 bases, with 16 bases between the two germline ends. The CDR3 sequence: CASTPGGLVFF. CDR3 DNA: TGTGCCAGCACCCCAGGAGGACTGGTTTTCTTT.

The gene calls are TRBV28 and TRBJ2-7; 8 bases fit TRBD2. V shed 5 bases, J shed 3 bases, and the junction held 12 bases outside the gene matches. The CDR3 runs 16 residues. Germline CDR1 MDHEN, CDR2 SYDVKM. The CDR3 DNA is TGTGCCAGCAGTCCATCTTCGGGACTAGGGTTCTACGAGCAGTACTTC. This sequence encodes CASSPSSGLGFYEQYF.

This clonotype was counted many times. This chain joins TRBV27 and TRBJ2-7; perhaps TRBD2 as D (5 bases). The CDR3 is 15 amino acids. Germline CDR1 reads MNHEY; CDR2 reads SMNVEV (reference sequence). V was pared by 5 bases and J by 6 bases, with 20 bases between. The CDR3 DNA reads TGTGCCAGCAGTCCGCTGGGTAGCGCGGTCGGCGAGCAGTACTTC. Its translation is CASSPLGSAVGEQYF.

J is TRBJ2-4 and V is TRBV19; D possibly corresponds to TRBD1 (5 bases). The CDR3 has 12 residues. Trimming took 5 bases from V and 9 from J, leaving 11 bases between them. Per germline, CDR1 LNHDA and CDR2 SQIVND (reference sequence). This CDR3 reads CASSVSRGIQYF. Written as DNA, the CDR3 is TGTGCCAGTAGTGTGTCAAGGGGCATTCAGTACTTC.

This clonotype turned up a few times. The gene calls are TRBV7-9 and TRBJ1-2, with 10 bases fitting TRBD1. This CDR3 spans 15 amino acids. CDR1 is SEHNR, CDR2 FQNEAQ, per germline (reference sequence). After removal of 5 bases from V and 7 bases from J, the junction contained 10 bases not matched to a gene. CDR3 residues: CASSPGTGVPGGYTF. The CDR3 nucleotides are TGTGCCAGCAGCCCGGGGACAGGGGTCCCTGGTGGCTACACCTTC.

This clonotype came up a few times. This sequence joins TRBV6-1 and TRBJ2-1, with 7 bases lining up with TRBD1. The V segment lost 7 bases and the J segment 2 bases; nucleotides outside the gene matches: 8. The CDR3 has 15 amino acids. CDR1 is MNHNS and CDR2 is SASEGT in the germline V gene. CDR3 sequence: CASTKGQGAYNEQFF. CDR3 DNA sequence: TGTGCCAGCACCAAGGGCCAGGGGGCCTACAATGAGCAGTTCTTC.

Only a few counts were recorded for this clonotype. V is TRBV5-1 and J is TRBJ2-7; TRBD2 is a possible D gene (5 bases). The CDR3 runs to 13 residues. Germline V gene sequence: CDR1 SGHRS, CDR2 YFSETQ. The V end was cut by 2 bases, the J end by 3 bases, with 9 bases between. The CDR3 spells CASSLTAGYEQYF. The DNA for the CDR3 is TGCGCCAGCAGCTTAACGGCGGGCTACGAGCAGTACTTC.

The chain couples TRBV20-1 to TRBJ1-1; D unresolved. The CDR3 is made up of 13 amino acids. The germline V gene has CDR1 DFQATT and CDR2 SNEGSKA (reference sequence). V was trimmed by 4 bases and J by 0 bases, leaving 9 bases between them. The CDR3 bases are TGCAGTGCTAAGGACGGGTTGAACACTGAAGCTTTCTTT. Protein: CSAKDGLNTEAFF.

The V and J genes are TRBV6-2 or TRBV6-3 and TRBJ2-4; tentative D call: TRBD2 (6 bases). The CDR3 has 16 residues. CDR1 is MNHEY and CDR2 is SVGEGT in the germline V gene. The ends were cut back, 2 bases at V and 0 bases at J, with 11 bases in the middle. Here the CDR3 DNA reads TGTGCCAGCAGTTACCCGGGAGCTTTAGCCAAAAACATTCAGTACTTC. It codes for CASSYPGALAKNIQYF.

V is TRBV9 and J is TRBJ2-7, with 7 bases that match TRBD2. The germline V gene has CDR1 SGDLS and CDR2 YYNGEE. The CDR3 is 14 residues long. V was clipped by 3 bases and J by 6 bases; unmatched bases: 9. CDR3 DNA: TGTGCCAGCAGCGGCCCTAGCGGAGCCTTCGAGCAGTACTTC. Protein product: CASSGPSGAFEQYF.

This clonotype was found a few times. The rearrangement uses TRBV5-1 and TRBJ2-7; perhaps TRBD1 as D (6 bases). V gave up 4 bases and J gave up 0 bases, with 14 bases separating them. CDR1 is SGHRS and CDR2 is YFSETQ in the germline V gene. This CDR3 contains 15 residues. The CDR3 DNA reads as TGCGCCAGCAGCACACTAGGGGGAGTCTCCTACGAGCAGTACTTC. It encodes CASSTLGGVSYEQYF.

This CDR3 is CASSIVWTAVSSYEQYF. The CDR3 bases are TGTGCCAGTAGTATAGTTTGGACGGCGGTGAGCTCCTACGAGCAGTACTTC. The chain combines TRBV19 with TRBJ2-7; D call uncertain. Trimming stripped 1 base from V and 0 bases from J, with 16 bases between. Germline V CDR1 and CDR2: LNHDA, SQIVND (reference sequence). The CDR3 runs to 17 residues.

This chain joins TRBV28 and TRBJ1-5; TRBD1 aligns across 7 bases. The CDR3 spans 14 residues. The ends lost 7 bases at V and 1 base at J; junction bases unmatched: 4. Germline V gene data show CDR1 as MDHEN and CDR2 as SYDVKM. CDR3: CASNQGDSNQPQHF. The CDR3, as DNA: TGTGCCAGCAACCAGGGGGACAGCAATCAGCCCCAGCATTTT.

There are many counts of this clonotype. The J gene is TRBJ2-5, the V gene TRBV18; no reliable D call. The V gene's germline CDR1 is KGHSH and CDR2 LQKENI. The CDR3 runs 15 residues. The V end was cut by 2 bases, the J end by 4 bases, with 14 bases between. CDR3 protein: CASSPATTPRETQYF. The CDR3 DNA reads as TGTGCCAGCTCACCAGCGACAACGCCCCGAGAGACCCAGTACTTC. Drawing the rest from reference TRBV18 and TRBJ2-5, the complete variable domain is NAGVMQNPRHLVRRRGQEARLRCSPMKGHSHVYWYRQLPEEGLKFMVYLQKENIIDESGMPKERFSAEFPKEGPSILRIQQVVRGDSAAYFCASSPATTPRETQYFGPGTRLLVL.

The gene calls are TRBV6-1 and TRBJ2-5, with 10 bases identical to TRBD2. With 7 bases clipped from V and 4 bases from J, the junction kept 9 bases outside the gene matches. Germline CDR1 reads MNHNS; CDR2 reads SASEGT. The CDR3 covers 15 residues. The DNA of the CDR3 is TGTGCCAGCACCGCCCGGCTAGCGGGAGCAGAGACCCAGTACTTC. As protein: CASTARLAGAETQYF.

At least ten counts were recorded for this clonotype. The chain joins TRBV3-1 to TRBJ2-4, with D possibly TRBD1 on 6 matching bases. The CDR3 has 15 amino acids. V dropped 0 bases and J dropped 6 bases, with 12 bases sitting between them. Germline V CDR1 and CDR2: LGHDT, YNNKEL (reference sequence). CDR3 sequence (DNA): TGTGCCAGCAGCCAAGAAATGGGACAAACAAACATTCAGTACTTC. Translating gives CASSQEMGQTNIQYF.

This clonotype was counted only a few times. The chain couples TRBV6-1 to TRBJ1-1; D unresolved. The V end was cut by 6 bases, the J end by 0 bases, with 8 bases between. The CDR3 runs 13 residues. Germline V gene data show CDR1 as MNHNS and CDR2 as SASEGT. The CDR3 is CASSQQMNTEAFF. The CDR3 coding sequence is TGTGCCAGCAGCCAGCAAATGAACACTGAAGCTTTCTTT.